Listed below are T cell receptor beta chains from one sample, sequenced in a study of tumor and adjacent non-tumor tissue in lung cancer. Each CDR3 protein gets one entry after TCRdb re-called the multiplex PCR reads with MiXCR. Here the sample spans approximately 68,000 distinct CDR3 sequences, 75% to 85% being singletons. Sequencing was done on a sample of distant non-tumor lung tissue. The origin of the receptors is a man in his 60s with non-small cell lung cancer. Both conserved end residues are part of each CDR3. A D gene is named only where the DNA matches it firmly. Size values are once, few and many counts, or a class for expanded clones, and some rows have none.

J: TRBJ2-1; D: TRBD2; V: TRBV4-1; size: many; DNA: TGCGCCAGCAGCCAAGGGCTAGCGGGAGGTTGGAATGAGCAGTTCTTC; CDR3: CASSQGLAGGWNEQFF
J: TRBJ2-7; D: TRBD1; V: TRBV4-1; size: NA; DNA: TGCGCCAGCAGCCACAGGACAGGGCCTACCTACGAGCAGTATTTC; CDR3: CASSHRTGPTYEQYF
J: TRBJ2-7; D: NA; V: TRBV4-2; size: NA; DNA: TGTACCAGCAGCCAAGAAGGGACGCGAGCGTCCTACGAGCAGTACTTC; CDR3: CTSSQEGTRASYEQYF
J: TRBJ2-4; D: NA; V: TRBV6-5; size: NA; DNA: TGTGCCAGCAGTTACTCTTCCACCGATCTAGTCAAAAACATTCAGTACTTC; CDR3: CASSYSSTDLVKNIQYF
J: TRBJ2-7; D: NA; V: TRBV11-2; size: many; DNA: TGTGCCAGCAGCCCCTCGGGGTTGTCCTACGAGCAGTACTTC; CDR3: CASSPSGLSYEQYF
J: TRBJ2-7; D: NA; V: TRBV5-5; size: many; DNA: TGTGCCAGCAGCTCCCTAGCTGGGGAGCAGTACTTC; CDR3: CASSSLAGEQYF
J: TRBJ2-3; D: NA; V: TRBV5-5; size: few; DNA: TGTGTCAGCAGCCGGTGGGGAGAGCGACCAGACACACAGTATTTT; CDR3: CVSSRWGERPDTQYF
J: TRBJ2-1; D: NA; V: TRBV4-1; size: NA; DNA: TGCGCCAGCAACCAATCCCCCGTTGGAGTGGCTGACTACAATGGGCAGTTCTTC; CDR3: CASNQSPVGVADYNGQFF
J: TRBJ2-5; D: NA; V: TRBV7-8; size: NA; DNA: TGTGCCATCAGCAACAACAGGGTAGAAGAGACCCAGTACTTC; CDR3: CAISNNRVEETQYF
J: TRBJ2-7; D: NA; V: TRBV4-1; size: NA; DNA: TGCGCCAGCAGCCAAGACGAAACGGGACTTGAGCACTACTTC; CDR3: CASSQDETGLEHYF
J: TRBJ2-1; D: NA; V: TRBV20-1; size: many; DNA: TGCAGTGCCGAGGAGACAAGCAATGAGCAGTTCTTC; CDR3: CSAEETSNEQFF
J: TRBJ2-5; D: NA; V: TRBV6-5; size: NA; DNA: TGTGACAGCAGAGACGCGTTGACCCAGTATTTC; CDR3: CDSRDALTQYF
J: TRBJ1-4; D: NA; V: TRBV6-1; size: many; DNA: TGTGCCAGCAGTGAAGTGGGGAGGGGGGAAAAACTGTTTTTT; CDR3: CASSEVGRGEKLFF